This T cell receptor beta chain was documented in a study of blood T cell repertoires in COVID-19. This clone occurred once. In the same sample, other DNA sequences code for this CDR3. As handled by the study authors: Amplification with reference gene primers provided the estimates of nucleated cell counts. TCRdb keeps only in-frame clones here, not all; method: immunoSEQ multiplex PCR. V and J calls and clone size come straight from that table; D and trimming were deduced from the DNA. This sample has 200,000 to 250,000 clones, with 82% found just once. The CDR3 extends over 14 amino acids. Germline values: CDR1 MDHEN, CDR2 SYDVKM. V was cut by 6 bases and J by 2 bases, with 10 bases left in between.

The TCR originated in a woman in her seventies with COVID-19, enrolled during active disease. The sequencing input was peripheral blood. The chain joins TRBV28 to TRBJ1-4; D uncertain. The CDR3 spells CASSLSGTNEKLFF. CDR3 DNA: TGTGCCAGCAGCCTCAGTGGTACTAATGAAAAACTGTTTTTT.